This TCR beta chain was sequenced in a study of shared clonotypes between healthy human individuals. General study findings and limits: Rarefaction demonstrated incomplete sorted-subset sequencing despite large depth. Memory subsets had estimated richness that was generally smaller than that of naive subsets.

Only Caucasian adults living in Nashville, Tennessee made up the donor group. This clone has a single count. Its antigen is currently unknown. TCRdb's table, derived via immunoSEQ multiplex PCR, lists solely in-frame clones and lacks some. The repertoire holds some 2,500,000 clones, with more than 85% as singletons. Germline V gives CDR1 LNHDA, CDR2 SQIVND (reference sequence). The CDR3 is made up of 14 amino acids. Trimming removed 4 bases from V and 0 bases from J, with 8 bases in between. The sequence came from a man younger than 30 in good health. Some clones in this sample may be carry-over from other donors' samples. This chain links TRBV19 with TRBJ2-3, with no clear D. The sequencing input was naive CD4+ T cells from PBMCs. Subset noted: CD45RA+ positively selected. The CDR3 sequence is CASSNAPSTDTQYF. The CDR3 DNA is TGTGCCAGTAGTAACGCCCCAAGCACAGATACGCAGTATTTT.